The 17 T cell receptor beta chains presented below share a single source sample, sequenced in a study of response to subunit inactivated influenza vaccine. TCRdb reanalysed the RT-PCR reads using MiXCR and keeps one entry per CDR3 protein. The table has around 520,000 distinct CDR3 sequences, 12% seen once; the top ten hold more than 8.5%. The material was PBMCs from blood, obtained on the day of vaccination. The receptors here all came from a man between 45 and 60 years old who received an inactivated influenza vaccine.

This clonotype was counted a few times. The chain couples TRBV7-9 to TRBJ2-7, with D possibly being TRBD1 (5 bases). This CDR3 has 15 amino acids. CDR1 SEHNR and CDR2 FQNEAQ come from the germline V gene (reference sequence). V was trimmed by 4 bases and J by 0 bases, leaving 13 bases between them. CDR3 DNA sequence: TGTGCCAGCAGCTCCGACAGTTACTTCTCCTACGAGCAGTACTTC. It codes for CASSSDSYFSYEQYF.

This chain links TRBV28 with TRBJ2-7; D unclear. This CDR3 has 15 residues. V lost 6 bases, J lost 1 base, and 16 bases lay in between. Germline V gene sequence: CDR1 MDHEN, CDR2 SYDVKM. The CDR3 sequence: CASRSPARSSYEQYF. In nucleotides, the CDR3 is TGTGCCAGCAGATCGCCGGCCCGGTCTTCCTACGAGCAGTACTTC.

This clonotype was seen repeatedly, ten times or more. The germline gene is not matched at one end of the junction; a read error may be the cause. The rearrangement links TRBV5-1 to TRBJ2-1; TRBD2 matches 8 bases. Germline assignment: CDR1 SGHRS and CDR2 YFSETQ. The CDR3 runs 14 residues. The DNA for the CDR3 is TGCGCCAGCAGCCCCGGCCAAAAGCGGGGGCCCGTTCTCTTC. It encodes CASSPGQKRGPVLF.

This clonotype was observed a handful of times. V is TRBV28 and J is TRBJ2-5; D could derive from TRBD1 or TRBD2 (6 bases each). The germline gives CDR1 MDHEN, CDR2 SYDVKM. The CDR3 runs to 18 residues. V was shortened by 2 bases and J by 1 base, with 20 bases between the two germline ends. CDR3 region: CASSLAPWGRGFQETQYF. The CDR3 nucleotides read TGTGCCAGCAGTTTAGCCCCATGGGGGCGGGGCTTCCAAGAGACCCAGTACTTC. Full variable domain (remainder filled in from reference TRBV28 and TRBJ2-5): DVKVTQSSRYLVKRTGEKVFLECVQDMDHENMFWYRQDPGLGLRLIYFSYDVKMKEKGDIPEGYSVSREKKERFSLILESASTNQTSMYLCASSLAPWGRGFQETQYFGPGTRLLVL.

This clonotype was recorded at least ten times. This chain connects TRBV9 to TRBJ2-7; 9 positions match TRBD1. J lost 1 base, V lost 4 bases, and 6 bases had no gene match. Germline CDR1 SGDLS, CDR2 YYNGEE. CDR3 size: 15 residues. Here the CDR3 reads CASSSTGTGSYEQYF. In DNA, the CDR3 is TGTGCCAGCAGCTCCACCGGGACAGGGTCCTACGAGCAGTACTTC.

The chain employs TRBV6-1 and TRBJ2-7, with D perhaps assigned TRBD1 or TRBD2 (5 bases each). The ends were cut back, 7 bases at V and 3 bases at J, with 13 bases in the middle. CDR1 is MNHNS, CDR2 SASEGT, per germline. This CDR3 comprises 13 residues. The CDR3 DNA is TGTGCCAGCAAGGCTAGAGGGGTCTACGAGCAGTACTTC. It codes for CASKARGVYEQYF.

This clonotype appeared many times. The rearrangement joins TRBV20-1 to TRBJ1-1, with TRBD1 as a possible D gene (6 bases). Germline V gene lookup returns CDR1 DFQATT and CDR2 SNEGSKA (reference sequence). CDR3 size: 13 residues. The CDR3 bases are TGCAGCCCCAATCGGGACATGAACACTGAAGCTTTCTTT. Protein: CSPNRDMNTEAFF.

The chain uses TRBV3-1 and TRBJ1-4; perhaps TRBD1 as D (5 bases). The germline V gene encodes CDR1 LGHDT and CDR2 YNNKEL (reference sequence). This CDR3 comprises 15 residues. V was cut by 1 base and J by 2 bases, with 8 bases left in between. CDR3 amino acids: CASSQGGWTNEKLFF. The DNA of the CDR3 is TGTGCCAGCAGCCAAGGGGGGTGGACTAATGAAAAACTGTTTTTT.

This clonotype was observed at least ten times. The CDR3 nucleotides are TGCGCCAGCAGCCAAGACGGGACCGGGACCAAGATTTACGAGCAGTACTTC. This sequence encodes CASSQDGTGTKIYEQYF. The chain uses TRBV4-3 and TRBJ2-7, with D perhaps being TRBD1 or TRBD2 (5 bases each). CDR3 length: 17 amino acids. Germline V gene sequence: CDR1 LGHNA, CDR2 YSLEER. Trimming took 0 bases from V and 4 from J, leaving 19 bases between them.

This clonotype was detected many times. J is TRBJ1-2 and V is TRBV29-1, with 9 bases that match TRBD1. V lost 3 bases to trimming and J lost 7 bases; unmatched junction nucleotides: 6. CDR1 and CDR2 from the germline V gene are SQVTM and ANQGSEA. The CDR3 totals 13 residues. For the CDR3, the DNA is TGCAGCGTTGATAGGGGGACAGGGTTTGGCTACACCTTC. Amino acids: CSVDRGTGFGYTF.

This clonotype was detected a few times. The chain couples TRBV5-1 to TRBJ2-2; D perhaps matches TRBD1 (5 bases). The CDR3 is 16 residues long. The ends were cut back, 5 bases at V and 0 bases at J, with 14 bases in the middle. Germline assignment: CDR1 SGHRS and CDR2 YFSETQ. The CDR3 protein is CASRSSLTANTGELFF. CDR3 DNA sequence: TGCGCCAGCAGGTCGTCGTTGACAGCGAACACCGGGGAGCTGTTTTTT.

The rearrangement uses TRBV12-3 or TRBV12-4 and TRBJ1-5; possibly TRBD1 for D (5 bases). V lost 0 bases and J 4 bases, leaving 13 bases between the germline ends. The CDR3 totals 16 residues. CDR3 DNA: TGTGCCAGCAGTTTAGCGCTAGGTCAGGGAAATCAGCCCCAGCATTTT. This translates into CASSLALGQGNQPQHF.

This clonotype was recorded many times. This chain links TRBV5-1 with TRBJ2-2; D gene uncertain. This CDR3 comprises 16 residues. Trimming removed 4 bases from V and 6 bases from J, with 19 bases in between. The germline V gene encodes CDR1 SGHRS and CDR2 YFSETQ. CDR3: CASSQAPAGQAGELFF. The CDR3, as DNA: TGCGCCAGCAGCCAGGCACCCGCAGGTCAAGCCGGGGAGCTGTTTTTT.

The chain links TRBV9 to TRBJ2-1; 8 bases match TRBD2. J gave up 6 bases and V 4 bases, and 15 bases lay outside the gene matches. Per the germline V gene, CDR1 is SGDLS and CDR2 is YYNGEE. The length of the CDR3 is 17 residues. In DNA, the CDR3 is TGTGCCAGCAGCCTTAGGACTAGCCGCGCGTCTGTCAATGAGCAGTTCTTC. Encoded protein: CASSLRTSRASVNEQFF.

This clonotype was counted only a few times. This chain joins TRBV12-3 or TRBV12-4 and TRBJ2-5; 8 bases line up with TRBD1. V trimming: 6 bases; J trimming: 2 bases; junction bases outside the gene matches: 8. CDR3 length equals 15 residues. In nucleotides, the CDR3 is TGTGCCAGCAGGGGGACAGGAAACCTTCAAGAGACCCAGTACTTC. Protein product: CASRGTGNLQETQYF.

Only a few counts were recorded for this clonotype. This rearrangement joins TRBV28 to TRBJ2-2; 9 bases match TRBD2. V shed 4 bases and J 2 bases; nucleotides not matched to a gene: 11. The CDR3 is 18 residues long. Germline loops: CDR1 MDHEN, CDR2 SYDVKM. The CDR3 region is CASSSPGGGRDNTGELFF. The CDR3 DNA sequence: TGTGCCAGCAGTTCCCCCGGTGGCGGGAGGGATAACACCGGGGAGCTGTTTTTT.

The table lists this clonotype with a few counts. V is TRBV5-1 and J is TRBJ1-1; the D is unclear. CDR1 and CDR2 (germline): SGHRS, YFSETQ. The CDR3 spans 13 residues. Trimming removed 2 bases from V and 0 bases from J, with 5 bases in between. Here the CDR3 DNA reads TGCGCCAGCAGCTTTGAATTGAACACTGAAGCTTTCTTT. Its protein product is CASSFELNTEAFF. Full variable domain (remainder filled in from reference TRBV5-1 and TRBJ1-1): KAGVTQTPRYLIKTRGQQVTLSCSPISGHRSVSWYQQTPGQGLQFLFEYFSETQRNKGNFPGRFSGRQFSNSRSEMNVSTLELGDSALYLCASSFELNTEAFFGQGTRLTVV.